This passage covers 29 T cell receptor beta chains from one sample sequenced in a study of blood T cells in healthy people across ages. Primers used in a second PCR of roughly 6 to 11 cycles were a sample-barcoded 5' primer and a J-beta primer mix. TCRdb re-derived calls from the 5' RACE reads in MiXCR, one entry per CDR3 protein. The sample carries 800,000 to 950,000 distinct CDR3 sequences, 36% recorded once. The sample comprised blood. The source is a man between 18 and 29 years old in good health.

This clonotype was found a few times. The rearrangement joins TRBV14 to TRBJ2-3; D tentatively reads TRBD1 or TRBD2 (6 bases each). Deletions cut 0 bases from V and 2 bases from J, with 15 bases between. CDR1 is SGHDN and CDR2 is FVKESK in the germline V gene. The CDR3 runs to 17 residues. The chain's CDR3 is CASSQERGGHYTDTQYF. CDR3 DNA: TGTGCCAGCAGCCAAGAGCGTGGGGGGCACTACACAGATACGCAGTATTTT.

This clonotype was seen a handful of times. The rearrangement joins TRBV4-2 to TRBJ2-3; tentative D call: TRBD2 (7 bases). The CDR3 covers 17 residues. CDR1 is LGHNA and CDR2 is YNFKEQ in the germline V gene. The V and J ends lost 0 bases and 2 bases respectively, with 15 bases between them. The CDR3 is CASSQEPEGGATDTQYF. As DNA, the CDR3 is TGTGCCAGCAGCCAAGAGCCTGAGGGGGGGGCCACAGATACGCAGTATTTT.

V gene TRBV4-1 combines with J gene TRBJ2-7; 10 positions agree with TRBD1. There are 15 residues in the CDR3. Germline CDR1 MGHRA, CDR2 YSYEKL. J gave up 6 bases and V 0 bases, and 5 bases lay outside the gene matches. The CDR3 DNA sequence: TGCGCCAGCAGCCAAGATGGAAGGACAGGGGGCGAGCAGTACTTC. Translation gives CASSQDGRTGGEQYF.

Regarding this clonotype: At one boundary the junction diverges from the germline segment, which might be a read error. The rearrangement uses TRBV20-1 and TRBJ1-1; no firm D call. The CDR3 extends over 14 amino acids. Germline lookup yields CDR1 DFQATT and CDR2 SNEGSKA (reference sequence). CDR3 DNA: TGCAGCGCTAAAGTTAACGGGGTTAGGACTGAAGCTTTCTTT. It is translated as CSAKVNGVRTEAFF.

The CDR3 coding sequence is TGTGCCAGCAGCTTCGCATCACCTAGGGGTGGCTACACCTTC. Translated, it gives CASSFASPRGGYTF. The V and J genes are TRBV7-2 and TRBJ1-2; maybe TRBD1 (5 bases). This CDR3 comprises 14 residues. The germline V gene has CDR1 SGHTA and CDR2 FQGNSA. Trimming took off 3 bases at V and 7 bases at J, with 15 bases between the two ends.

The rearrangement uses TRBV12-3 or TRBV12-4 and TRBJ1-4; TRBD1 aligns across 9 bases. Trimming removed 6 bases from V and 7 bases from J; junction bases left unmatched: 9. The CDR3 runs to 15 residues. The CDR3 nucleotides are TGTGCCAGCAGCACGAACAGGGGGCGAGGTGAAAAACTGTTTTTT. This codes for CASSTNRGRGEKLFF.

V usage is TRBV5-1 and J usage is TRBJ2-1; D may be TRBD1 (7 bases). Matching the DNA end better, TRBJ2-7 makes the J call doubtful. Germline loops: CDR1 SGHRS, CDR2 YFSETQ. The length of the CDR3 is 14 residues. The CDR3 loop reads CASSPGGQNNEQYF. CDR3 nucleotide sequence: TGCGCCAGCAGCCCCGGGGGACAGAACAATGAGCAGTACTTC.

This chain joins TRBV5-1 and TRBJ2-5; TRBD2 is a possible D gene (7 bases). Germline V lookup: CDR1 SGHRS, CDR2 YFSETQ. V dropped 0 bases and J dropped 2 bases, with 11 bases sitting between them. CDR3 size: 15 residues. CDR3 sequence (DNA): TGCGCCAGCAGCTTGGGCGGGGGCCAACAAGAGACCCAGTACTTC. Amino acid sequence: CASSLGGGQQETQYF.

This chain joins TRBV12-3 or TRBV12-4 and TRBJ2-2, with D perhaps TRBD2 (6 bases). There are 14 residues in the CDR3. With 5 bases removed from V and 4 bases from J, the gap between germline ends came to 11 bases. CDR3 sequence: CASSLGTVTGELFF. The CDR3 DNA follows: TGTGCCAGCAGTCTAGGGACTGTCACCGGGGAGCTGTTTTTT.

This clonotype was counted between two and nine times. The chain is built from TRBV19 and TRBJ1-1; TRBD1 might be the D (5 bases). CDR3 length: 13 residues. V shed 2 bases and J shed 5 bases, with 9 bases lying between them. Looked up from germline, CDR1 is LNHDA and CDR2 is SQIVND (reference sequence). The CDR3 reads CASSIKRGTEAFF. CDR3 nucleotide sequence: TGTGCCAGTAGTATAAAGCGGGGGACTGAAGCTTTCTTT.

The CDR3 region is CAGRANTEAFF. DNA for the CDR3: TGTGCCGGGCGGGCTAACACTGAAGCTTTCTTT. The chain carries TRBV30 and TRBJ1-1, with no clear D. Germline assignment: CDR1 GTSNPN and CDR2 SVGIG (reference sequence). The CDR3 is 11 residues long. With 8 bases removed from V and 2 bases from J, the gap between germline ends came to 9 bases.

The rearrangement uses TRBV4-2 and TRBJ2-5, with TRBD2 as a possible D gene (7 bases). The ends were cut back, 0 bases at V and 2 bases at J, with 13 bases in the middle. CDR3 length: 16 residues. From germline, CDR1 is LGHNA and CDR2 YNFKEQ. The CDR3 DNA is TGTGCCAGCAGCCAAGAGGGGGGGGCGGATCAAGAGACCCAGTACTTC. It yields the protein CASSQEGGADQETQYF.

This clonotype was seen a few times. This chain links TRBV7-9 with TRBJ2-7, with 8 bases aligning to TRBD1. The V and J ends lost 5 bases and 2 bases, in that order; junction bases with no gene match: 8. The germline gives CDR1 SEHNR, CDR2 FQNEAQ (reference sequence). The CDR3 sequence is 15 residues long. CDR3 bases: TGTGCCAGCAGCCATGTGGGGACAGGCGCCTACGAGCAGTACTTC. Translating gives CASSHVGTGAYEQYF.

Remarks on this clonotype: One junction end does not reproduce the germline sequence, and a read error may be involved. The chain joins TRBV3-1 to TRBJ1-2, with D uncertain. Germline V lookup: CDR1 LGHDT, CDR2 YNNKEL (reference sequence). The CDR3 is 13 residues long. The CDR3, as DNA: TGTGCCAGCATCCAAAGTCGAGGGTTCGGCTACACCTTC. Translating gives CASIQSRGFGYTF.

The genes are TRBV27 and TRBJ1-1; no definite D call. The CDR3 spans 16 residues. Germline V gene sequence: CDR1 MNHEY, CDR2 SMNVEV (reference sequence). Trimming cost V 3 bases and J 1 base, with 15 bases left between them. As DNA, the CDR3 is TGTGCCAGCAGTTTCCTCTCTCTAGCGGCGAACACTGAAGCTTTCTTT. Protein product: CASSFLSLAANTEAFF.

This clonotype was detected a few times. This chain uses TRBV7-2 with TRBJ1-2; D not certain. The CDR3 runs 14 residues. CDR1 is SGHTA and CDR2 is FQGNSA in the germline V gene. V shed 5 bases and J shed 4 bases, with 14 bases lying between them. Here the CDR3 reads CASSHPDGIYGYTF. The DNA for the CDR3 is TGTGCCAGCAGCCACCCGGACGGCATCTATGGCTACACCTTC.

Comments on this clonotype: A read error is possible here, since a much larger clone lies one base away. The J gene is TRBJ2-1, the V gene TRBV12-3 or TRBV12-4; the D gene is possibly TRBD1 (6 bases). Matching the DNA end better, TRBJ2-7 makes the J call doubtful. The CDR3 sequence is 15 residues long. The CDR3 protein is CASSPRTASYNEQYF. In DNA form, the CDR3 reads TGTGCCAGCAGTCCCAGGACAGCCTCCTACAATGAGCAGTACTTC.

The CDR3 region has the DNA TGTGCCAGCAGCTGGGGACTAAGACAAGAGACCCAGTACTTC. It encodes CASSWGLRQETQYF. This chain joins TRBV7-8 and TRBJ2-5, with 7 bases aligning to TRBD2. With 4 bases clipped from V and 2 bases from J, the junction kept 4 bases outside the gene matches. The germline CDR1 and CDR2 sequences are SGHVS and FQNEAQ. The length of the CDR3 is 14 residues.

Many counts were recorded for this clonotype. The chain combines TRBV20-1 with TRBJ2-1, with 10 bases fitting TRBD1. This CDR3 is 13 amino acids long. With V trimmed by 6 bases and J by 4 bases, 3 bases remained unmatched. The germline V gene has CDR1 DFQATT and CDR2 SNEGSKA (reference sequence). CDR3 sequence reads: CSADRGLYNEQFF. The CDR3 nucleotides read TGCAGTGCGGACAGGGGGTTATACAATGAGCAGTTCTTC.

The DNA of the CDR3 is TGCGCCAGCAGCTTCTCAGGGGCTGGGGAGACCCAGTACTTC. Translation: CASSFSGAGETQYF. The rearrangement uses TRBV5-1 and TRBJ2-7, with D perhaps TRBD1 (6 bases). The DNA end favors TRBJ2-5, so the J call may be wrong. Germline CDR1 and CDR2: SGHRS and YFSETQ. The CDR3 length is 14 residues.

The CDR3 nucleotides are TGTGCCAGCAGCTTAGGGAGGGGTTTAGGAAACACCATATATTTT. This translates into CASSLGRGLGNTIYF. The chain is built from TRBV7-2 and TRBJ1-3; D possibly corresponds to TRBD1 (5 bases). V was cut by 1 base and J by 4 bases, with 11 bases left in between. Per germline, CDR1 SGHTA and CDR2 FQGNSA. The CDR3 has 15 residues.

The chain uses TRBV20-1 and TRBJ2-2; 13 nucleotides line up with TRBD2. Germline V lookup: CDR1 DFQATT, CDR2 SNEGSKA (reference sequence). V was pared by 5 bases and J by 7 bases, with 10 bases of the junction left unmatched. CDR3 length: 16 residues. The CDR3 sequence is CSAPTSGGADVGELFF. The CDR3 DNA reads TGCAGTGCTCCAACTAGCGGGGGGGCCGATGTCGGGGAGCTGTTTTTT.

This chain connects TRBV12-3 or TRBV12-4 to TRBJ2-5, with D unresolved. V was clipped by 7 bases and J by 2 bases, with 11 bases between them. The CDR3 covers 13 residues. The chain's CDR3 is CASTETPQETQYF. The CDR3 DNA follows: TGTGCCAGCACCGAGACACCGCAAGAGACCCAGTACTTC.

Only a few counts were recorded for this clonotype. The rearrangement joins TRBV20-1 to TRBJ1-6, with a possible D match to TRBD1 (6 bases). Germline V CDR1 and CDR2: DFQATT, SNEGSKA (reference sequence). Trimming shortened V by 6 bases and J by 7 bases, and 13 bases separated the two germline ends. This CDR3 has 13 amino acids. In DNA, the CDR3 is TGCAGTGCGGAGGGGACACCCAATTCACCCCTCCACTTT. It codes for CSAEGTPNSPLHF.

The rearrangement joins TRBV9 to TRBJ1-1; TRBD1 matches at 8 bases. Germline V gives CDR1 SGDLS, CDR2 YYNGEE. Trimming at V came to 3 bases and at J to 4 bases, leaving 8 bases not matched to a gene. This CDR3 contains 15 residues. CDR3 amino acids: CASSAAGTGFTEAFF. The CDR3 DNA sequence: TGTGCCAGCAGCGCAGCCGGGACAGGCTTCACTGAAGCTTTCTTT.

The chain carries TRBV5-1 and TRBJ2-5; maybe TRBD1 (6 bases). V gave up 0 bases and J gave up 2 bases, with 14 bases separating them. Germline CDR1 and CDR2: SGHRS and YFSETQ. The CDR3 is 16 residues long. CDR3 region: CASSLAFGTTQETQYF. CDR3 coding DNA: TGCGCCAGCAGCTTGGCTTTCGGGACAACGCAAGAGACCCAGTACTTC.

On this clonotype: This may be a read error, as it is one base from a much larger clone. The chain recombines TRBV15 with TRBJ2-1; no definite D call. TRBJ2-7 matches the DNA end more closely, so the J call is doubtful. The CDR3 length is 13 residues. Germline lookup yields CDR1 LNHNV and CDR2 YYDKDF (reference sequence). CDR3 coding DNA: TGTGCCACCAGGTGGATCTCCTACAATGAGCAGTACTTC. Protein sequence: CATRWISYNEQYF.

The sample holds a few counts of this clonotype. The chain combines TRBV20-1 with TRBJ1-5; weak D call: TRBD1 (5 bases). V shed 8 bases and J shed 6 bases, with 20 bases lying between them. Germline assignment: CDR1 DFQATT and CDR2 SNEGSKA (reference sequence). There are 14 residues in the CDR3. The CDR3 nucleotides are TGCAGTTCCTTTGGGGGGGAGGGCCCTCAGCCCCAGCATTTT. Residues: CSSFGGEGPQPQHF.

On this clonotype: This CDR3 fails to terminate in the conserved phenylalanine or tryptophan, so it likely reflects a read error. The chain couples TRBV7-2 to TRBJ1-6, with D possibly matching TRBD1 (5 bases). This CDR3 is 15 amino acids long. Germline V gene lookup returns CDR1 SGHTA and CDR2 FQGNSA. The germline V and J ends were trimmed by 0 bases and 10 bases, with 13 bases remaining between them. The CDR3 region is CASSLADRTVSPLHI. The CDR3 nucleotides are TGTGCCAGCAGCTTAGCCGACAGAACAGTATCACCCCTCCACATT.